The clone carrying this T cell receptor (beta chain) showed up just a few times. The primer mix had 60 Vbeta and 13 Jbeta primers. The assay was immunoSEQ multiplex PCR, and TCRdb's table has in-frame clones only and misses some. The data hold around 91,000 clones, with 64% observed a single time. This sample stems from a study of cytomegalovirus exposure and HLA in healthy donors. Germline V gene sequence: CDR1 MNHNS, CDR2 SASEGT. This CDR3 is 13 amino acids long. V was clipped by 3 bases and J by 7 bases; unmatched bases: 5. Sequencing used PBMCs. The genes are TRBV6-1 and TRBJ2-7; 8 nucleotides match TRBD2. The clonotype comes from a man in his sixties in good health and CMV-seronegative. This CDR3 reads CASSDSLAGEQYF. The CDR3 region has the DNA TGTGCCAGCAGTGATTCATTAGCGGGGGAGCAGTACTTC.